This entry features one TCR beta chain sequence. It lacks a known antigen. No much larger clone exists at a distance of one base, and base qualities are not known. Using the deep immunoSEQ assay, TCR CDR3 regions were amplified from genomic DNA by multiplex PCR. Genomic DNA extracted from each cell subset was distributed evenly over all wells of several immunoSEQ 96-well plates, and each plate served as one replicate. For sorted subsets, each replicate PCR was loaded with around 200 ng genomic DNA, equivalent to about 30,000 T cell genomes. Purified libraries were measured with a Qubit 3.0 fluorometer, size-checked on a Bioanalyzer 2100, and measured again with the KAPA Library Quantification kit. Every immunoSEQ 96-well plate was sequenced on a separate single-read 150-cycle Illumina NextSeq 550 flow cell. Per the original workflow: Because the immunoSEQ output held only junctional sequences and lacked quality scores, the filtering could not match the filtering applied to full-length reads. To assign V/J genes and CDR3, sequences were annotated using PyIR, a Python wrapper for IgBLAST v1.9, with IMGT germline references. Reads with weak V/J assignments (E-value above 1e-6), missing CDR3, stop codons, out-of-frame junctions, or ambiguous translated residues were removed. V3J clonotypes were defined as sequences sharing the same inferred V gene, J gene, and CDR3 amino acid sequence. Percentage overlap between repertoires was calculated by dividing the number of shared unique clonotypes by the size of the smaller repertoire. Three approaches were used to assess repertoire richness: RTK rarefaction, the Chao1 estimator, and Recon v2.1 estimates of unobserved clonotypes. Generation probabilities were computed with OLGA for all TCRbeta clonotypes obtained by the gDNA method from a handful of donors. In its TCRdb copy, this immuneACCESS table keeps in-frame sequences only and misses some clones. Where compared with another copy, unresolved V genes explain less than half of these, and the others have no known cause. V, J and clone size are those of that table, while D and trimming were read from the DNA. The sample profile shows about 1.5 million clones; approximately 96% of them were found once. The ten top clones hold roughly 1.2% of the sample.

The cysteine opens and the phenylalanine closes a CDR3 of 16 amino acids. Only the CDR3 part of the read is kept: 48 bases, read in frame from the first base. Sequences SGDLS (CDR1) and YYNGEE (CDR2) are obtained from the germline V gene. Trimming at the junction amounts to 5 bases on V and 6 bases on J, and the germline ends lie 20 bases apart. The record originates from a study of shared clonotypes between healthy human individuals (dated by TCRdb to 2019 to 2021). Some background on the complete study: The cohort included a few men and two women between 18 and 49 years of age. For each donor, CD4 naive and CD4 memory were each given three plates, CD8 naive was given two plates, and CD8 memory was given one plate. To estimate repertoire size and how much clonotypes are shared between individuals, the study performed deep sequencing of blood TCR repertoires from a few healthy adults. To increase sequencing depth and limit assay-specific biases, TCR repertoire library preparation and sequencing were carried out by different laboratories using diverse techniques. Each donor's leukapheresis produced roughly between roughly 0.94 and 9.5 billion PBMCs. Findings and caveats that apply to the study as a whole: When a few donors were compared, the shared fraction of clonotypes was about 5% for naive CD4, around 3.5% for naive CD8, more than 2% for memory CD4, and around 0.37% for memory CD8. Based on pairwise subsampling, the degree of clonotype sharing among donors was expected to be affected by sequencing depth. Because the study included only a small number of donors, the genetic and exposure-history diversity represented was limited. Sampling was limited to blood, and TCR repertoires in tissue likely differ from TCR repertoires in blood. Naive subsets generally had larger estimated clonotype richness than memory subsets. Compared with non-shared clonotypes, clonotypes shared by all four sorted-subset donors had higher generation probabilities. Rarefaction of sorted-subset datasets indicated incomplete sequencing despite the large sequencing depth.

The donors were healthy, HIV-negative adults who had no recently reported acute infections or vaccinations. Every donor was a Caucasian adult residing in Nashville, Tennessee, USA. CD4+ T cells were enriched by magnetic negative selection, after which naive cells were positively selected on CD45RA and the negative fraction was taken as the memory subset. Blood was collected by leukapheresis, and PBMCs were isolated by Ficoll-Histopaque density gradient centrifugation and then cryopreserved in liquid nitrogen vapor phase. Purity and quantity of every magnetically sorted T cell population were checked by analytical flow cytometry. Each sorted fraction had its genomic DNA isolated and then quantified by UV absorbance on a Nanodrop 2000c.

Recombination joined TRBV9 with TRBJ2-2; perhaps TRBD1 is the D gene, with 7 bases matching. This TCR was sampled from a man aged 25-45 years in good health. The sample was naive CD4+ T cells sorted from blood. The cell subset or site label, as the study defines it: CD45RA+ positively selected. The CDR3 here reads CASSTPGGLVSGELFF. The nucleotide sequence reads as follows: TGTGCCAGCAGTACCCCAGGGGGGCTCGTTTCCGGGGAGCTGTTTTTT. The entire variable domain, with the stretches around the CDR3 drawn from the reference TRBV9 and TRBJ2-2 proteins, is DSGVTQTPKHLITATGQRVTLRCSPRSGDLSVYWYQQSLDQGLQFLIQYYNGEERAKGNILERFSAQQFPDLHSELNLSSLELGDSALYFCASSTPGGLVSGELFFGEGSRLTVL.